This is a list of T cell receptor beta chains from one sample in a study of blood T cell repertoires in COVID-19. Here immunoSEQ multiplex PCR was the method, and the copy in TCRdb shows in-frame clones only, minus some. In the table there are about 59,000 clones, less than 90% of which are singletons. The sample was peripheral blood. The origin of the receptors is a man of 80 years or more in a cohort sampled during active COVID-19. Both conserved end residues are part of each CDR3. The order of the fields is V gene, D gene, J gene, clone size, CDR3 protein, CDR3 DNA. The D gene is left open where the match is weak. Some rows have no size entry. The others give once, few or many, or a class for an expanded clone.

V gene: TRBV21-1; D gene: .; J gene: TRBJ2-7; clone size: .; CDR3 protein: CASSKASSGRASEQYF; CDR3 DNA: TGTGCCAGCAGCAAAGCCTCTAGCGGGAGGGCCTCCGAGCAGTACTTC
V gene: TRBV30; D gene: .; J gene: TRBJ1-3; clone size: .; CDR3 protein: CAWRTGNTIYF; CDR3 DNA: TGTGCCTGGAGAACGGGTAACACCATATATTTT
V gene: TRBV10-2; D gene: .; J gene: TRBJ2-6; clone size: .; CDR3 protein: CALDKGIPGANVLTF; CDR3 DNA: TGCGCCCTTGATAAGGGGATCCCTGGGGCCAACGTCCTGACTTTC
V gene: TRBV15; D gene: .; J gene: TRBJ1-6; clone size: .; CDR3 protein: CATSRGTDSPLHF; CDR3 DNA: TGTGCCACCAGCAGAGGGACAGATTCACCCCTCCACTTT
V gene: TRBV4-1; D gene: TRBD1; J gene: TRBJ1-3; clone size: once; CDR3 protein: CASSQKGQGNTIYF; CDR3 DNA: TGCGCCAGCAGCCAAAAGGGACAGGGAAACACCATATATTTT
V gene: TRBV3-1/TRBV3-2; D gene: .; J gene: TRBJ2-5; clone size: .; CDR3 protein: CASSQEYPSRETQYF; CDR3 DNA: TGTGCCAGCAGCCAAGAGTATCCCTCGCGGGAGACCCAGTACTTC
V gene: TRBV4-3; D gene: .; J gene: TRBJ1-2; clone size: .; CDR3 protein: CASSQVGSYGYTF; CDR3 DNA: TGCGCCAGCAGCCAAGTGGGGAGCTATGGCTACACCTTC
V gene: TRBV6-5; D gene: .; J gene: TRBJ1-2; clone size: .; CDR3 protein: CASRSQGKGYTF; CDR3 DNA: TGTGCCAGCAGAAGTCAGGGGAAAGGCTACACCTTC
V gene: TRBV7-2; D gene: TRBD1; J gene: TRBJ1-2; clone size: .; CDR3 protein: CASSLETRTGDGYTF; CDR3 DNA: TGTGCCAGCAGCTTAGAGACGAGGACAGGGGACGGCTACACCTTC
V gene: TRBV10-3; D gene: .; J gene: TRBJ1-5; clone size: .; CDR3 protein: CAISESDTLSGNQPQHF; CDR3 DNA: TGTGCCATCAGTGAGTCGGACACCTTAAGTGGCAATCAGCCCCAGCATTTT
V gene: TRBV5-1; D gene: .; J gene: TRBJ2-5; clone size: .; CDR3 protein: CASSFGDNQETQYF; CDR3 DNA: TGCGCCAGCAGCTTCGGTGACAACCAAGAGACCCAGTACTTC
V gene: TRBV11-2; D gene: .; J gene: TRBJ2-3; clone size: once; CDR3 protein: CASSLSGHNTDTQYF; CDR3 DNA: TGTGCCAGCAGCTTATCGGGACACAACACAGATACGCAGTATTTT
V gene: TRBV3-1/TRBV3-2; D gene: .; J gene: TRBJ2-1; clone size: .; CDR3 protein: CASSPYYTQQFF; CDR3 DNA: TGTGCCAGCAGCCCTTACTATACTCAGCAGTTCTTC
V gene: TRBV10-2; D gene: TRBD1; J gene: TRBJ1-5; clone size: few; CDR3 protein: CASTPQGNQPQHF; CDR3 DNA: TGCGCCAGCACCCCACAGGGGAATCAGCCCCAGCATTTT
V gene: TRBV9; D gene: TRBD1; J gene: TRBJ2-2; clone size: .; CDR3 protein: CASSVRGTGDTGELFF; CDR3 DNA: TGTGCCAGCAGCGTACGCGGGACAGGGGACACCGGGGAGCTGTTTTTT
V gene: TRBV19; D gene: .; J gene: TRBJ2-2; clone size: .; CDR3 protein: CASSRDPQGRTGELFF; CDR3 DNA: TGTGCCAGTAGTAGGGATCCCCAGGGGCGGACCGGGGAGCTGTTTTTT
V gene: TRBV25-1; D gene: .; J gene: TRBJ1-2; clone size: .; CDR3 protein: CASSLGAEGYTF; CDR3 DNA: TGTGCCAGCAGTCTGGGGGCTGAGGGCTACACCTTC
V gene: TRBV11-2; D gene: TRBD1; J gene: TRBJ2-6; clone size: once; CDR3 protein: CASSEDRVGVLTF; CDR3 DNA: TGTGCCAGCAGCGAGGACAGGGTAGGCGTCCTGACTTTC
V gene: TRBV2; D gene: TRBD1; J gene: TRBJ2-4; clone size: .; CDR3 protein: CASTTGGAWAKNIQYF; CDR3 DNA: TGTGCCAGCACCACAGGGGGCGCGTGGGCCAAAAACATTCAGTACTTC
V gene: TRBV6-2/TRBV6-3; D gene: TRBD1; J gene: TRBJ1-2; clone size: few; CDR3 protein: CASSYPRDRGNYGYTF; CDR3 DNA: TGTGCCAGCAGTTACCCTCGGGACAGGGGGAACTATGGCTACACCTTC
V gene: TRBV5-4; D gene: TRBD1; J gene: TRBJ2-1; clone size: .; CDR3 protein: CASSNEGARSYNEQFF; CDR3 DNA: TGTGCCAGCAGCAATGAGGGGGCGCGTTCCTACAATGAGCAGTTCTTC
V gene: TRBV12-5; D gene: TRBD2; J gene: TRBJ2-5; clone size: .; CDR3 protein: CASGFPPTAGGGETQYF; CDR3 DNA: TGTGCTAGTGGTTTTCCCCCTACAGCGGGGGGGGGAGAGACCCAGTACTTC
V gene: TRBV29-1; D gene: TRBD1; J gene: TRBJ1-1; clone size: .; CDR3 protein: CSGRGQGIGNSEAFF; CDR3 DNA: TGCAGCGGGAGAGGACAGGGAATTGGAAATTCTGAAGCTTTCTTT
V gene: TRBV5-5; D gene: TRBD2; J gene: TRBJ2-3; clone size: .; CDR3 protein: CASSRFGGSSGNTDTQYF; CDR3 DNA: TGTGCCAGCAGCCGATTTGGGGGGTCTAGCGGGAACACAGATACGCAGTATTTT
V gene: TRBV2; D gene: .; J gene: TRBJ1-1; clone size: .; CDR3 protein: CASMGGTEAFF; CDR3 DNA: TGTGCCAGCATGGGGGGAACTGAAGCTTTCTTT
V gene: TRBV2; D gene: TRBD2; J gene: TRBJ2-7; clone size: once; CDR3 protein: CASSRGVSPDEQYF; CDR3 DNA: TGTGCCAGCTCCCGGGGGGTAAGCCCCGACGAGCAGTACTTC
V gene: TRBV9; D gene: TRBD1; J gene: TRBJ1-1; clone size: .; CDR3 protein: CASSVGQGIVKDTEAFF; CDR3 DNA: TGTGCCAGCAGCGTAGGACAGGGGATAGTAAAGGACACTGAAGCTTTCTTT
V gene: TRBV5-1; D gene: TRBD2; J gene: TRBJ2-1; clone size: .; CDR3 protein: CASSSTSGSSYNEQFF; CDR3 DNA: TGCGCCAGCAGCTCAACTAGCGGGAGCTCCTACAATGAGCAGTTCTTC
V gene: TRBV5-5; D gene: TRBD1; J gene: TRBJ1-5; clone size: .; CDR3 protein: CASSLEQGLSAQHF; CDR3 DNA: TGTGCCAGCAGCTTGGAACAGGGGTTATCAGCCCAGCATTTT
V gene: TRBV19; D gene: TRBD1; J gene: TRBJ1-1; clone size: .; CDR3 protein: CASSNTGTAIEAFF; CDR3 DNA: TGTGCCAGTAGTAACACCGGGACAGCTATAGAAGCTTTCTTT
V gene: TRBV7-3; D gene: TRBD1; J gene: TRBJ2-2; clone size: medium-sized; CDR3 protein: CASSSGGRTGELFF; CDR3 DNA: TGTGCCAGCAGTTCAGGGGGCCGGACCGGGGAGCTGTTTTTT
V gene: TRBV18; D gene: .; J gene: TRBJ1-3; clone size: .; CDR3 protein: CASSPGEISGNTIYF; CDR3 DNA: TGTGCCAGCTCACCTGGGGAGATCTCTGGAAACACCATATATTTT
V gene: TRBV2; D gene: .; J gene: TRBJ2-5; clone size: .; CDR3 protein: CASSVTLSGGQETQYF; CDR3 DNA: TGTGCCAGCAGCGTAACCCTCAGTGGCGGACAAGAGACCCAGTACTTC
V gene: TRBV19; D gene: TRBD2; J gene: TRBJ2-7; clone size: once; CDR3 protein: CASSRLAGGMGSNEQYF; CDR3 DNA: TGTGCCAGTAGTAGACTAGCGGGAGGGATGGGGAGCAACGAGCAGTACTTC
V gene: TRBV21-1; D gene: .; J gene: TRBJ1-5; clone size: .; CDR3 protein: CASSKVLRGTARYQPQHF; CDR3 DNA: TGTGCCAGCAGCAAAGTTCTTAGGGGGACCGCGAGGTATCAGCCCCAGCATTTT
V gene: TRBV7-2; D gene: .; J gene: TRBJ2-2; clone size: once; CDR3 protein: CASSLAGGTGELFF; CDR3 DNA: TGTGCCAGCAGCTTAGCGGGGGGCACCGGGGAGCTGTTTTTT
V gene: TRBV25-1; D gene: .; J gene: TRBJ1-1; clone size: .; CDR3 protein: CASSGTIEAFF; CDR3 DNA: TGTGCCAGCAGTGGGACTATAGAAGCTTTCTTT
V gene: TRBV12-3/TRBV12-4; D gene: .; J gene: TRBJ2-7; clone size: once; CDR3 protein: CASSLGGPYEQYF; CDR3 DNA: TGTGCCAGCAGCCTAGGGGGTCCCTACGAGCAGTACTTC
V gene: TRBV19; D gene: TRBD1; J gene: TRBJ1-2; clone size: once; CDR3 protein: CASSVDRVDGYTF; CDR3 DNA: TGTGCCAGTAGTGTCGACAGGGTAGATGGCTACACCTTC
V gene: TRBV7-3; D gene: TRBD2; J gene: TRBJ2-5; clone size: .; CDR3 protein: CASSLWLAGAETQYF; CDR3 DNA: TGTGCCAGCAGCTTATGGTTAGCGGGAGCAGAGACCCAGTACTTC
V gene: TRBV12-5; D gene: TRBD1; J gene: TRBJ1-5; clone size: .; CDR3 protein: CASGLGQGKPQHF; CDR3 DNA: TGTGCTAGTGGTTTAGGACAGGGGAAGCCCCAGCATTTT
V gene: TRBV7-2; D gene: .; J gene: TRBJ1-5; clone size: few; CDR3 protein: CASSPTGSNQPQHF; CDR3 DNA: TGTGCCAGCAGCCCAACAGGGAGCAATCAGCCCCAGCATTTT
V gene: TRBV5-4; D gene: .; J gene: TRBJ1-2; clone size: .; CDR3 protein: CASSVRRGAQGYGYTF; CDR3 DNA: TGTGCCAGCAGCGTGCGTCGGGGGGCGCAGGGCTATGGCTACACCTTC
V gene: TRBV7-2; D gene: TRBD2; J gene: TRBJ2-5; clone size: .; CDR3 protein: CASSSAGLAEETQYF; CDR3 DNA: TGTGCCAGCAGCTCGGCGGGACTAGCGGAAGAGACCCAGTACTTC
V gene: TRBV24-1; D gene: TRBD2; J gene: TRBJ2-3; clone size: .; CDR3 protein: CATSDGTMGTDTQYF; CDR3 DNA: TGTGCCACCAGTGACGGGACTATGGGCACAGATACGCAGTATTTT
V gene: TRBV11-1; D gene: TRBD2; J gene: TRBJ2-3; clone size: .; CDR3 protein: CASSRGGASGTDTQYF; CDR3 DNA: TGTGCCAGCAGCCGCGGAGGGGCTAGCGGGACAGATACGCAGTATTTT
V gene: TRBV7-3; D gene: TRBD1; J gene: TRBJ1-1; clone size: .; CDR3 protein: CASSKRDRGPRGTEAFF; CDR3 DNA: TGTGCCAGCAGCAAAAGGGACAGGGGGCCGCGGGGCACTGAAGCTTTCTTT
V gene: TRBV19; D gene: .; J gene: TRBJ1-6; clone size: .; CDR3 protein: CASSITQDNSPLHF; CDR3 DNA: TGTGCCAGTAGTATAACACAGGATAATTCACCCCTCCACTTT
V gene: TRBV30; D gene: TRBD1; J gene: TRBJ1-5; clone size: .; CDR3 protein: CASGGQGALSNQPQHF; CDR3 DNA: TGTGCCTCAGGGGGACAGGGGGCTTTGAGCAATCAGCCCCAGCATTTT
V gene: TRBV9; D gene: .; J gene: TRBJ1-1; clone size: .; CDR3 protein: CASSPGTNDRAFF; CDR3 DNA: TGTGCCAGCAGCCCCGGGACAAACGATCGAGCTTTCTTT
V gene: TRBV10-1; D gene: .; J gene: TRBJ2-3; clone size: .; CDR3 protein: CASSPGQHTDTQYF; CDR3 DNA: TGCGCCAGCAGCCCGGGACAACACACAGATACGCAGTATTTT
V gene: TRBV6-5; D gene: .; J gene: TRBJ2-1; clone size: .; CDR3 protein: CASSYRRGGNEQFF; CDR3 DNA: TGTGCCAGCAGTTACCGTCGGGGAGGCAATGAGCAGTTCTTC